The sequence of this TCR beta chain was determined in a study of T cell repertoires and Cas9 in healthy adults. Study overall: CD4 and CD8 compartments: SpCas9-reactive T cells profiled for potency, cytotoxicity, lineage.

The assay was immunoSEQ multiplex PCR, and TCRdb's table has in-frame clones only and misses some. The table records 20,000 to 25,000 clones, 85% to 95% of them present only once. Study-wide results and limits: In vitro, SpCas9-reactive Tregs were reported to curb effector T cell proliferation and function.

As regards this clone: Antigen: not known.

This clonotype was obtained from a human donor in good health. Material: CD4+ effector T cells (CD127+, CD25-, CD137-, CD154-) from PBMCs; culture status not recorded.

The CDR3 sequence is CASSQGVEGYTF. Written as DNA, the CDR3 is TGTGCCAGCAGTCAGGGGGTGGAGGGCTACACCTTC. The J gene is TRBJ1-2, the V gene TRBV11-2; 7 nucleotides agree with TRBD1. Looked up from germline, CDR1 is SGHAT and CDR2 is FQNNGV. V shed 6 bases, J shed 8 bases, and the junction held 6 bases outside the gene matches. The CDR3 has 12 amino acids.